This T cell receptor (beta chain) was recovered during a study of OX40 agonist ivuxolimab in advanced cancers. Study-level background: Melanoma, hepatocellular carcinoma, head and neck or renal cell cancer occurred in dose-escalation patients.

This table comes from immunoSEQ multiplex PCR, and its TCRdb copy is limited to in-frame clones, with some not included. The sample holds 60,000 or so clones, about 85% seen once. CDR3 length: 15 residues. After removal of 2 bases from V and 6 bases from J, the junction contained 6 bases not matched to a gene. CDR1 is SGDLS and CDR2 is YYNGEE in the germline V gene. This sample comprised CD4+ or CD8+ T cells sorted from blood, obtained in a trial of the OX40 agonist ivuxolimab. The chain is built from TRBV9 and TRBJ2-1; 9 bases fit TRBD2. The clonotype originates from an adult with an advanced solid tumor such as melanoma, head and neck, liver or kidney cancer. The CDR3 nucleotides read TGTGCCAGCAGCGTTCATAGCGGGAGTGTCAATGAGCAGTTCTTC. Its protein is CASSVHSGSVNEQFF.